The TCR beta chain described here comes from a study of early T cells in non-severe SARS-CoV-2 infection. Overall study: Bulk RNA taken from unsorted whole blood was sequenced, leaving chains unpaired.

This clonotype was recorded many times. Its matching antigen is unknown. Study conclusions and caveats: The matching step, a VDJdb search, favored anti-spike CD8 responses and missed private and CD4 specificities.

The CDR3 length is 14 residues. The V end lost 0 bases, the J end lost 2 bases, and 8 bases lay between the germline ends. The germline V gene has CDR1 SGHNT and CDR2 YYREEE (reference sequence). Unique molecular identifiers (one per individual cDNA molecule) were attached. TCRdb itself ran the 5' RACE reads through MiXCR, one entry per CDR3 protein. The sample includes 45,000 to 55,000 distinct CDR3 sequences, 6.5% of them seen just once. The sequence was obtained from an adult who was a healthcare worker with PCR-confirmed SARS-CoV-2 infection or an uninfected control (not recorded which). V and J are TRBV5-4 and TRBJ1-1; the D is unclear. The sample in question was whole blood, obtained at baseline. The CDR3 DNA is TGTGCCAGCAGCTTGGGTCGGTCCAACACTGAAGCTTTCTTT. Translation: CASSLGRSNTEAFF.